Shown below are 14 T cell receptor beta chains from a single sample sequenced in a study of PD-L1 blockade in urothelial cancer. Time point denoted: pretreatment peripheral blood. TCRdb's copy holds only in-frame clones and misses some; the assay was immunoSEQ multiplex PCR. This table holds tens of thousands of clones, about 90% found once. Here the sequenced sample was PBMCs, taken around atezolizumab (anti-PD-L1) treatment. The receptors here all came from a man in his 60s with urothelial cancer.

This clone has just one count. V and J are TRBV4-1 and TRBJ2-1; 9 bases line up with TRBD1. The CDR3 is made up of 15 amino acids. The germline CDR1 and CDR2 sequences are MGHRA and YSYEKL. The junction had 9 bases not matched to a gene; V was cut back by 4 bases and J by 8 bases. CDR3 sequence: CASSLRGTGKDEQFF. CDR3 in DNA: TGCGCCAGCAGCCTTCGAGGGACAGGGAAAGATGAGCAGTTCTTC.

The CDR3 bases are TGTGCCAGTAGTATGGTAACTCAGGGGGCAGGAGAGACCCAGTACTTC. It translates to CASSMVTQGAGETQYF. The gene calls are TRBV19 and TRBJ2-5; 8 bases match TRBD1. There are 16 residues in the CDR3. J gave up 4 bases and V 3 bases, and 10 bases lay outside the gene matches. CDR1 is LNHDA and CDR2 is SQIVND in the germline V gene (reference sequence).

CDR3 protein: CASSARDRASGELFF. The CDR3 nucleotides are TGTGCCAGCAGCGCCCGGGACAGGGCTAGCGGGGAGCTGTTTTTT. The V gene is TRBV9, the J gene TRBJ2-2; 9 nucleotides align to TRBD1. This CDR3 comprises 15 residues. V shed 3 bases, J shed 7 bases, and the junction held 7 bases outside the gene matches. In germline, CDR1 is SGDLS, CDR2 YYNGEE.

The chain joins TRBV23-1 to TRBJ2-6; TRBD1 agrees at 8 bases. TRBV23-1 is an ORF, and what it does is uncertain. V dropped 2 bases and J dropped 2; count of bases not matched to a gene: 17. This CDR3 spans 21 amino acids. The CDR3 region has the DNA TGCGCCAGCAGTCAACTGGGCAGGGGGCCCCAGCCGTACCCTGGGGCCAACGTCCTGACTTTC. Amino acid sequence: CASSQLGRGPQPYPGANVLTF.

The CDR3 nucleotides are TGTGCCAGCACTGAATGGAGCGGGAGTTACACCGGGGAGCTGTTTTTT. This encodes CASTEWSGSYTGELFF. This sequence joins TRBV7-2 and TRBJ2-2; 8 bases line up with TRBD2. Germline CDR1 is SGHTA and CDR2 is FQGNSA. Trimming removed 7 bases from V and 3 bases from J; junction bases left unmatched: 10. The CDR3 has 16 amino acids.

The rearrangement uses TRBV30 and TRBJ2-7; 10 bases map to TRBD2. Germline lookup yields CDR1 GTSNPN and CDR2 SVGIG (reference sequence). The J segment lost 3 bases and the V segment lost 5 bases, leaving 4 bases of the junction unmatched. The CDR3 contains 13 residues. CDR3 protein: CAWAPSGSYEQYF. In nucleotides, the CDR3 is TGTGCCTGGGCCCCTAGCGGGAGCTACGAGCAGTACTTC.

This clone was detected only once. V usage is TRBV19 and J usage is TRBJ2-4; D might be TRBD1 (5 bases). V was shortened by 1 base and J by 6 bases, with 13 bases between the two germline ends. Germline CDR1 reads LNHDA; CDR2 reads SQIVND (reference sequence). The CDR3 totals 15 residues. CDR3 amino acids: CASSIGGASRNIQYF. As DNA, the CDR3 is TGTGCCAGTAGTATAGGTGGGGCTAGTCGAAACATTCAGTACTTC. Full variable domain (remainder filled in from reference TRBV19 and TRBJ2-4): DGGITQSPKYLFRKEGQNVTLSCEQNLNHDAMYWYRQDPGQGLRLIYYSQIVNDFQKGDIAEGYSVSREKKESFPLTVTSAQKNPTAFYLCASSIGGASRNIQYFGAGTRLSVL.

Written as DNA, the CDR3 is TGCAGCGTGCACCGACAGAATATGAACACTGAAGCTTTCTTT. It encodes CSVHRQNMNTEAFF. The V gene is TRBV29-1, the J gene TRBJ1-1, with D perhaps TRBD1 (5 bases). The germline V gene encodes CDR1 SQVTM and CDR2 ANQGSEA. With 6 bases removed from V and 0 bases from J, the gap between germline ends came to 14 bases. The CDR3 loop spans 14 amino acids.

In nucleotides, the CDR3 is TGTGCCAGCAGCTTGGGACAGGGCCGGTACAATGAGCAGTTCTTC. Translated: CASSLGQGRYNEQFF. The rearrangement links TRBV5-4 to TRBJ2-1; 7 bases map to TRBD1. This CDR3 has 15 amino acids. The ends lost 0 bases at V and 4 bases at J; junction bases unmatched: 4. Germline V gene sequence: CDR1 SGHNT, CDR2 YYREEE (reference sequence).

The chain combines TRBV5-1 with TRBJ1-1; weak D call: TRBD1 (6 bases). Deletions cut 1 base from V and 0 bases from J, with 10 bases between. The CDR3 is made up of 15 amino acids. Germline lookup yields CDR1 SGHRS and CDR2 YFSETQ. The CDR3 DNA is TGCGCCAGCAGCTTGCCGGGGGGGCTGAACACTGAAGCTTTCTTT. It encodes CASSLPGGLNTEAFF.

This clone was detected once. V is TRBV28 and J is TRBJ2-6, with D hard to call. This CDR3 is 16 amino acids long. Germline CDR1 and CDR2: MDHEN and SYDVKM. Trimming left V 1 base short and J 4 bases short, with 11 bases between. The CDR3 region is CASSLSPGRGANVLTF. Written as DNA, the CDR3 is TGTGCCAGCAGTTTATCCCCTGGCCGCGGGGCCAACGTCCTGACTTTC.

V gene TRBV7-9 combines with J gene TRBJ1-4; D remains ambiguous. V dropped 5 bases and J dropped 13 bases, with 11 bases sitting between them. The CDR3 runs to 11 residues. Germline CDR1 reads SEHNR; CDR2 reads FQNEAQ (reference sequence). The CDR3 bases are TGTGCCAGCAGCCCTCTTGCAGGACTGTTTTTT. This gives the protein CASSPLAGLFF. The whole variable domain, filled in from reference TRBV7-9 and TRBJ1-4, reads DTGVSQNPRHKITKRGQNVTFRCDPISEHNRLYWYRQTLGQGPEFLTYFQNEAQLEKSRLLSDRFSAERPKGSFSTLEIQRTEQGDSAMYLCASSPLAGLFFGSGTQLSVL.

The rearrangement links TRBV5-1 to TRBJ1-2; 10 nucleotides agree with TRBD1. CDR1 and CDR2 from the germline V gene are SGHRS and YFSETQ. This CDR3 spans 14 amino acids. The ends lost 6 bases at V and 5 bases at J; junction bases unmatched: 7. The CDR3 coding sequence is TGCGCCAGCAACCGGGACAGGGGAGCTTATGGCTACACCTTC. Its protein product is CASNRDRGAYGYTF. Looking up the rest from reference TRBV5-1 and TRBJ1-2 gives the full variable domain: KAGVTQTPRYLIKTRGQQVTLSCSPISGHRSVSWYQQTPGQGLQFLFEYFSETQRNKGNFPGRFSGRQFSNSRSEMNVSTLELGDSALYLCASNRDRGAYGYTFGSGTRLTVV.

The rearrangement uses TRBV27 and TRBJ2-5, with TRBD1 matching 8 bases. Trimming at V came to 6 bases and at J to 5 bases, leaving 11 bases not matched to a gene. The CDR3 sequence is 15 residues long. The V gene's germline CDR1 is MNHEY and CDR2 SMNVEV (reference sequence). The CDR3 sequence is CASSNRQGMAETQYF. The CDR3 nucleotides read TGTGCCAGCAGCAATAGACAGGGGATGGCGGAGACCCAGTACTTC.